These 21 T cell receptor beta chains were sequenced from one sample in a study of T-cell reconstitution after alpha-beta-depleted transplantation in children. During its preparation, the TCRbeta library received unique molecular identifiers. TCRdb independently ran MiXCR on the PCR reads; one entry per CDR3 protein. The repertoire holds some 240,000 distinct CDR3 sequences, with around 12% as singletons. This specimen consisted of PBMCs from the stem cell graft donor, obtained from the stem cell graft. The receptors were gathered from a human donor who donated a stem cell graft to a child with acute lymphoblastic leukemia.

This clonotype has a count of ten or more. V and J are TRBV28 and TRBJ2-7, with D possibly TRBD1 on 5 matching bases. The CDR3 extends over 12 amino acids. Germline values: CDR1 MDHEN, CDR2 SYDVKM. V was pared by 11 bases and J by 1 base, with 12 bases between. This CDR3 reads CAPHDSSYEQYF. The CDR3 DNA reads as TGTGCCCCTCACGACAGTTCCTACGAGCAGTACTTC. The entire variable domain, with the rest obtained from reference TRBV28 and TRBJ2-7, is as follows: DVKVTQSSRYLVKRTGEKVFLECVQDMDHENMFWYRQDPGLGLRLIYFSYDVKMKEKGDIPEGYSVSREKKERFSLILESASTNQTSMYLCAPHDSSYEQYFGPGTRLTVT.

This clonotype occurred many times. V gene TRBV10-3 combines with J gene TRBJ1-2; D might be TRBD1 (5 bases). The CDR3 is 13 residues long. The germline V and J ends were trimmed by 0 bases and 4 bases, with 6 bases remaining between them. The germline V gene has CDR1 ENHRY and CDR2 SYGVKD. In nucleotides, the CDR3 is TGTGCCATCAGTGAGTCTCAGGGCTATGGCTACACCTTC. This gives the protein CAISESQGYGYTF.

This clonotype came up a few times. This rearrangement joins TRBV5-1 to TRBJ2-1; 12 positions agree with TRBD2. CDR3 size: 17 residues. Germline V lookup: CDR1 SGHRS, CDR2 YFSETQ. J lost 9 bases, V lost 1 base, and 11 bases had no gene match. CDR3 nucleotides: TGCGCCAGCAGCTTGTGGGCTAGCGGGGGGGCGAGCGGTGAGCAGTTCTTC. It translates to CASSLWASGGASGEQFF.

This clonotype was recorded at least ten times. This chain links TRBV20-1 with TRBJ1-4; D is possibly TRBD1 (5 bases). CDR3 size: 15 residues. V was trimmed by 2 bases and J by 5 bases, leaving 15 bases between them. In germline, CDR1 is DFQATT, CDR2 SNEGSKA (reference sequence). CDR3 in amino acids: CSARLGQQANEKLFF. For the CDR3, the DNA is TGCAGTGCTAGACTAGGACAACAGGCCAATGAAAAACTGTTTTTT.

This clonotype was recorded many times. V and J are TRBV29-1 and TRBJ2-5; D call uncertain. The CDR3 extends over 13 amino acids. Deletions cut 0 bases from V and 4 bases from J, with 9 bases between. In germline, CDR1 is SQVTM, CDR2 ANQGSEA. The CDR3 nucleotides read TGCAGCGTTGAAGAAAGGGCAGGAGAGACCCAGTACTTC. This encodes CSVEERAGETQYF.

There are many counts of this clonotype. The chain joins TRBV9 to TRBJ2-7; D could derive from TRBD1 or TRBD2 (6 bases each). V dropped 3 bases and J dropped 0 bases, with 10 bases sitting between them. Germline V gene sequence: CDR1 SGDLS, CDR2 YYNGEE. The CDR3 totals 14 residues. The CDR3, as DNA: TGTGCCAGCAGCGGGGGGGACAACTCCTACGAGCAGTACTTC. It translates to CASSGGDNSYEQYF.

This clonotype was recorded many times. The V gene is TRBV24-1, the J gene TRBJ2-5; D is undetermined. V was pared by 1 base and J by 4 bases, with 6 bases between. The CDR3 sequence is 13 residues long. Germline CDR1 and CDR2: KGHDR and SFDVKD. CDR3 protein: CATSDLTLETQYF. DNA of the CDR3: TGTGCCACCAGTGATTTAACTCTAGAGACCCAGTACTTC.

This clonotype has a count of ten or more. The V and J genes are TRBV15 and TRBJ2-5, with D uncertain. The CDR3 runs to 14 residues. Germline V CDR1 and CDR2: LNHNV, YYDKDF (reference sequence). Trimming cost V 1 base and J 1 base, with 7 bases left between them. The CDR3 DNA sequence: TGTGCCACCAGCAGAGCCGAGCTCCAAGAGACCCAGTACTTC. Translated: CATSRAELQETQYF.

Ten or more counts support this clonotype. This rearrangement joins TRBV30 to TRBJ1-1; possibly TRBD1 for D (6 bases). Trimming shortened V by 4 bases and J by 10 bases, and 22 bases separated the two germline ends. The CDR3 runs to 14 residues. The germline CDR1 and CDR2 sequences are GTSNPN and SVGIG (reference sequence). The chain's CDR3 is CAWTPTARGRGAFF. In DNA, the CDR3 is TGTGCCTGGACCCCCACCGCCCGGGGGCGCGGAGCTTTCTTT.

At least ten counts were recorded for this clonotype. The chain combines TRBV12-3 or TRBV12-4 with TRBJ1-2; D unresolved. V was trimmed by 6 bases and J by 12 bases, leaving 14 bases between them. The CDR3 consists of 11 residues. The CDR3 bases are TGTGCCAGCAGGCCGCGCCGGGCCGACACCTTC. Its protein product is CASRPRRADTF.

This clonotype was seen at least ten times. CDR3 region: CATSDLKGGARRFF. The CDR3, as DNA: TGTGCCACCAGTGATTTAAAGGGGGGGGCAAGGCGGTTCTTC. The chain combines TRBV24-1 with TRBJ2-1; D is possibly TRBD2 (7 bases). V lost 1 base and J 15 bases, leaving 18 bases between the germline ends. Germline V CDR1 and CDR2: KGHDR, SFDVKD. This CDR3 has 14 amino acids.

This clonotype was seen many times. The gene calls are TRBV25-1 and TRBJ2-1; 7 bases are a match to TRBD2. With 6 bases clipped from V and 4 bases from J, the junction kept 9 bases outside the gene matches. Germline values: CDR1 MGHDK, CDR2 SYGVNS. The CDR3 runs to 15 residues. In nucleotides, the CDR3 is TGTGCCAGCAGCAATCTGGGGGGGGAATACAATGAGCAGTTCTTC. It translates to CASSNLGGEYNEQFF.

Of note for this clonotype: A much larger clone differs from this one at a single base, so this may be a read error. The chain's CDR3 is CAIRPSGGQETQHF. The DNA of the CDR3 is TGTGCCATCAGACCTAGCGGGGGGCAAGAGACCCAGCACTTC. This chain joins TRBV10-3 and TRBJ2-5; the match to TRBD2 covers 11 bases. Germline CDR1 and CDR2: ENHRY and SYGVKD. The CDR3 length is 14 residues.

This clonotype appeared many times. The rearrangement uses TRBV20-1 and TRBJ2-1; D is uncertain. Germline CDR1 DFQATT, CDR2 SNEGSKA (reference sequence). The germline V and J ends were trimmed by 5 bases and 2 bases, with 7 bases remaining between them. This CDR3 is 12 amino acids long. The CDR3 DNA follows: TGCAGTGCTCGACTCCCCTACAATGAGCAGTTCTTC. Translated: CSARLPYNEQFF.

The gene calls are TRBV30 and TRBJ2-5; D is unclear. V lost 2 bases, J lost 5 bases, and 6 bases lay in between. The CDR3 is 11 residues long. CDR1 GTSNPN and CDR2 SVGIG come from the germline V gene (reference sequence). DNA of the CDR3: TGTGCCTGGAGTAGTAAGGAGACCCAGTACTTC. It translates to CAWSSKETQYF.

This clonotype was detected a few times. This chain links TRBV7-6 with TRBJ2-7, with D possibly being TRBD2 (6 bases). CDR3 length equals 14 residues. The ends were cut back, 5 bases at V and 2 bases at J, with 13 bases in the middle. The germline V gene encodes CDR1 SGHVS and CDR2 FNYEAQ. The CDR3: CASSTRTNPYEQYF. The CDR3 DNA sequence: TGTGCCAGCAGCACCCGGACTAACCCCTACGAGCAGTACTTC.

This clonotype was counted ten times or more. The V call is TRBV12-3 or TRBV12-4, the J call TRBJ2-3; no clear D gene. This CDR3 is built from 14 residues. Trimming pared 3 bases from V and 2 bases from J, leaving 9 bases between. This chain's CDR3 is CASSFRQTTDTQYF. DNA of the CDR3: TGTGCCAGCAGTTTCCGGCAAACCACAGATACGCAGTATTTT.

This chain connects TRBV30 to TRBJ1-2, with TRBD1 matching over 10 bases. V lost 8 bases to trimming and J lost 3 bases; unmatched junction nucleotides: 3. Germline V gene data show CDR1 as GTSNPN and CDR2 as SVGIG (reference sequence). This CDR3 region has 12 residues. CDR3 in DNA: TGTGCCGGGACAGGGGTGGACTATGGCTACACCTTC. Translated, it gives CAGTGVDYGYTF.

This clonotype was counted ten times or more. The chain couples TRBV6-2 or TRBV6-3 to TRBJ2-7; D uncertain. Germline CDR1 reads MNHEY; CDR2 reads SVGEGT. The V gene lost 6 bases and the J gene lost 5 bases, with 14 bases spanning the gap. This CDR3 is 13 amino acids long. The CDR3 coding sequence is TGTGCCAGCAGCGAGGACGATAATGACGAGCAGTACTTC. This translates into CASSEDDNDEQYF.

This clonotype has at least ten counts. The rearrangement links TRBV5-1 to TRBJ2-7, with 9 bases lining up with TRBD1. V was pared by 0 bases and J by 3 bases, with 4 bases of the junction left unmatched. In germline, CDR1 is SGHRS, CDR2 YFSETQ. The CDR3 has 15 amino acids. CDR3 bases: TGCGCCAGCAGCTTGGTGGGGGACAGGGACTACGAGCAGTACTTC. Its translation is CASSLVGDRDYEQYF.

In this sample, this clonotype turned up many times. The chain couples TRBV20-1 to TRBJ2-7; D not certain. V was shortened by 8 bases and J by 1 base, with 15 bases between the two germline ends. Germline loops: CDR1 DFQATT, CDR2 SNEGSKA (reference sequence). The CDR3 runs 13 residues. The chain's CDR3 is CSLRAELSYEQYF. The CDR3, as DNA: TGCAGTCTTCGGGCTGAGTTGTCCTACGAGCAGTACTTC.